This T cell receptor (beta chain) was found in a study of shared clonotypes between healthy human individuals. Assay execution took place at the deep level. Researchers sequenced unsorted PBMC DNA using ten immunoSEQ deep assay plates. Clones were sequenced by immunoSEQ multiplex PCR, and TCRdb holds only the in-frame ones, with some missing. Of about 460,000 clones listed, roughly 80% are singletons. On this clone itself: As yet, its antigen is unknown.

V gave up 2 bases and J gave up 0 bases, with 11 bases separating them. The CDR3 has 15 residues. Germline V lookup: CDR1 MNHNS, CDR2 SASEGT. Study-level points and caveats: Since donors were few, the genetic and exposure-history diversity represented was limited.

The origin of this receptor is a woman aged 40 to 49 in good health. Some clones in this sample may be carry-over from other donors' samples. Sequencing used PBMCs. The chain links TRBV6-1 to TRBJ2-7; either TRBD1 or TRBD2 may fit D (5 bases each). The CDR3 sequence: CASSETGTYSYEQYF. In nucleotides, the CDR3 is TGTGCCAGCAGTGAAACCGGGACGTACTCCTACGAGCAGTACTTC.